This TCR beta chain was captured by sequencing in a study of blood T cell repertoires in COVID-19 (dated by TCRdb to the early 2020s). About the study as a whole: Samples from collaborators originated in the United States, Italy and Spain and spanned both the acute and convalescent phases of COVID-19. The material from the prospective study consisted of cDNA or gDNA derived from T cells, B-cell-depleted T cells, or PBMCs. The dataset comprised deeply sampled blood TCRbeta repertoires from subjects exposed to, actively infected with, or recovered from COVID-19. The repertoires were released in a freely available public database intended as a resource for research on the immune response to SARS-CoV-2. The samples were drawn from the first 160 participants of the ongoing ImmuneRACE study and from 950 to 1,500 subjects provided by 6 global collaborators. Sample metadata almost always included a de-identified subject ID, COVID-19 status, age in years and sex. Where HLA class I and class II types were available, the types were taken from metadata supplied by the sample provider, not from assay-based typing. The full study reports these points: How much clinical and demographic metadata was included differed by source and by participant, and the metadata was provided uncurated.

Per the germline V gene (reference sequence), LNHDA is the CDR1 and SQIVND is the CDR2. The junction carries 19 bases between V and J, which are trimmed by 5 bases and 11 bases respectively. The CDR3 numbers 14 residues from cysteine through phenylalanine. The kept DNA is CDR3 alone, 42 bases in frame from the first base. Collaborating institutions collected whole blood in K2EDTA tubes following their own protocols. Collaborator samples were shipped for TCRbeta analysis as frozen whole blood, isolated PBMCs, or DNA extracted from either sample type. TCRbeta CDR3 regions were amplified from genomic DNA by means of the immunoSEQ Assay, a bias-controlled multiplex PCR. The authors' pipeline ran thus. The number of nucleated cells in each sample was estimated by amplification of reference gene primers within the assay. To quantify the absolute abundance of each unique TCRbeta CDR3 rearrangement, sequence reads were collapsed and filtered. For each sample, productive Simpson clonality was calculated as the square root of Simpson's diversity index across productive rearrangements. The source is immuneACCESS, and TCRdb retained only in-frame sequences with V and J called. Part of the clones is not carried over; for the studies checked, unresolved V genes explain less than half of this, and the remainder is unexplained. D and trimming come from the DNA, and the V and J calls and clone size come from that table. This sample gives about 32,000 clones in total; 87% of them show up just once. Jointly, the top ten make up over 12% of the sample.

With regard to this clone: Its recognized antigen is unknown. There are no base qualities to consult, and no much larger clone falls within one base.

Sequenced: peripheral blood. This TCR was sampled from a man in his sixties with active COVID-19. The chain is encoded by TRBV19 joined to TRBJ2-1; the best D guess is TRBD2, with 6 bases matching. The DNA is TGTGCCAGTAGTCCTAATAATAGCGGAGCTAAGCAGTTCTTC. Its translation is CASSPNNSGAKQFF. Reference TRBV19 and TRBJ2-1 proteins supply the regions before and after the CDR3; the full variable domain is: DGGITQSPKYLFRKEGQNVTLSCEQNLNHDAMYWYRQDPGQGLRLIYYSQIVNDFQKGDIAEGYSVSREKKESFPLTVTSAQKNPTAFYLCASSPNNSGAKQFFGPGTRLTVL.